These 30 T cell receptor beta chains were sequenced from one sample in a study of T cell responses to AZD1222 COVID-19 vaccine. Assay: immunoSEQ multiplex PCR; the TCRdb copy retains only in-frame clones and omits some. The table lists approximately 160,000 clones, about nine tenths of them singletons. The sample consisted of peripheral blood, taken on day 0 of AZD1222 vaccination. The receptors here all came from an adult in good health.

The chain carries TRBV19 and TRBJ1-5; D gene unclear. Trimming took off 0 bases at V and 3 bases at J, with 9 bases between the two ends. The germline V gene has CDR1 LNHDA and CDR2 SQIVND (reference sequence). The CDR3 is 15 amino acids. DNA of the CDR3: TGTGCCAGTAGTATAGAGGCAGGTATCAATCAGCCCCAGCATTTT. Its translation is CASSIEAGINQPQHF. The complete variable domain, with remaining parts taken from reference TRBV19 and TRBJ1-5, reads DGGITQSPKYLFRKEGQNVTLSCEQNLNHDAMYWYRQDPGQGLRLIYYSQIVNDFQKGDIAEGYSVSREKKESFPLTVTSAQKNPTAFYLCASSIEAGINQPQHFGDGTRLSIL.

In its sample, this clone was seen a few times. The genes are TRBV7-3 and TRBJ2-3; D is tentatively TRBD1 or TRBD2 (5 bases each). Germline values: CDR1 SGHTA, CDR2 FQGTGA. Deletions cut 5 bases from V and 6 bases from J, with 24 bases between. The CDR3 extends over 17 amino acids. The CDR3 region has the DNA TGTGCCAGCAGCCCCCTCCGGTCGGGGCCCAGGATCGATACGCAGTATTTT. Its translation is CASSPLRSGPRIDTQYF. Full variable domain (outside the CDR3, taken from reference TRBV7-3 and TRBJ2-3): GAGVSQTPSNKVTEKGKYVELRCDPISGHTALYWYRQSLGQGPEFLIYFQGTGAADDSGLPNDRFFAVRPEGSVSTLKIQRTERGDSAVYLCASSPLRSGPRIDTQYFGPGTRLTVL.

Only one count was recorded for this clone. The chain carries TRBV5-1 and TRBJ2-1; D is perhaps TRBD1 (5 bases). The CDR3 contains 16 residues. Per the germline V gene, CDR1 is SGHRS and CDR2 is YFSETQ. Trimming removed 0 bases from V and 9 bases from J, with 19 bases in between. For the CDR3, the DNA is TGCGCCAGCAGCTTGGAGGCAGGGTCTCTCCCGGGTGAGCAGTTCTTC. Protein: CASSLEAGSLPGEQFF.

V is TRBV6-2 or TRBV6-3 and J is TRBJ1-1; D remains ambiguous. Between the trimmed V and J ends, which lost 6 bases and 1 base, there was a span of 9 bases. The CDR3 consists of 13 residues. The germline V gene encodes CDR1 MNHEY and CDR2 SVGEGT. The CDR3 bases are TGTGCCAGCAGCATTACCCCGAACACTGAAGCTTTCTTT. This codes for CASSITPNTEAFF.

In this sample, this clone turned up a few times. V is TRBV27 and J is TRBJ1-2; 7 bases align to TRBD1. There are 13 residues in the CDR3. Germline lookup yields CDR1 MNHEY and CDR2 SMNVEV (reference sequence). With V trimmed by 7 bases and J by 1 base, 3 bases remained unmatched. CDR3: CASKRQGNYGYTF. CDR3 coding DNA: TGTGCCAGCAAAAGACAGGGTAACTATGGCTACACCTTC.

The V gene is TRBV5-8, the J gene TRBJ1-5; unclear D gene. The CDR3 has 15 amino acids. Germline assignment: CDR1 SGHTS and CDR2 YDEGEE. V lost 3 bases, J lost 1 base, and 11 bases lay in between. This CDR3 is CASSSGGPSNQPQHF. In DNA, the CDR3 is TGTGCCAGCAGCTCAGGAGGGCCGAGCAATCAGCCCCAGCATTTT.

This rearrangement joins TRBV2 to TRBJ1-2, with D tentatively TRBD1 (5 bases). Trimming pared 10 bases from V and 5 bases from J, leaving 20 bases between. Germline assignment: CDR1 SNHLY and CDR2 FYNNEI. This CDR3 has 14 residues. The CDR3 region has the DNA TGTGCCACCTTAGGGGAGCAGACCCGTTATGGCTACACCTTC. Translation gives CATLGEQTRYGYTF.

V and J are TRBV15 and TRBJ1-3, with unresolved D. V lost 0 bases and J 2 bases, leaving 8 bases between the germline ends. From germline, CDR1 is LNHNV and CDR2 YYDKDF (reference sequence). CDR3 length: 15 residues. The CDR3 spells CATSRDPGPGNTIYF. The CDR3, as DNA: TGTGCCACCAGCAGAGACCCGGGCCCTGGAAACACCATATATTTT.

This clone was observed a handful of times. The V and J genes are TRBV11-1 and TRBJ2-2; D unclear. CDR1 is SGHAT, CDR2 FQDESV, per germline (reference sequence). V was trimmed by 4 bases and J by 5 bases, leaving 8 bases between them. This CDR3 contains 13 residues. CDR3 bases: TGTGCCAGCAGCTCCGGCCAGACCGGGGAGCTGTTTTTT. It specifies CASSSGQTGELFF.

This chain's CDR3 is CASSRGQINSYEQYF. The CDR3 bases are TGTGCCAGCAGCCGCGGACAAATCAACTCCTACGAGCAGTACTTC. The V and J genes are TRBV3-1 (or the pseudogene TRBV3-2) and TRBJ2-7; weak D call: TRBD1 (5 bases). Trimming removed 4 bases at V and 0 bases at J, with 13 bases between. Per germline, CDR1 LGHDT and CDR2 YNNKEL (reference sequence). The CDR3 loop spans 15 amino acids.

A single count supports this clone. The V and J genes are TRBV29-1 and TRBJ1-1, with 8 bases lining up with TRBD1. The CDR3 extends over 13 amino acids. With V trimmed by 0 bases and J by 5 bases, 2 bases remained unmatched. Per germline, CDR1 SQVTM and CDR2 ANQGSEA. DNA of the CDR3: TGCAGCGTTGAAGACGACAGGGGAACTGAAGCTTTCTTT. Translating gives CSVEDDRGTEAFF.

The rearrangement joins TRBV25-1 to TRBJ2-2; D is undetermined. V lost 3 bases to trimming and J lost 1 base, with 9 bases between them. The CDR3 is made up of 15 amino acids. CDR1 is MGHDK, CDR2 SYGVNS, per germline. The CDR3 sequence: CASSERTQNTGELFF. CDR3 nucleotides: TGTGCCAGCAGTGAGCGGACCCAGAACACCGGGGAGCTGTTTTTT.

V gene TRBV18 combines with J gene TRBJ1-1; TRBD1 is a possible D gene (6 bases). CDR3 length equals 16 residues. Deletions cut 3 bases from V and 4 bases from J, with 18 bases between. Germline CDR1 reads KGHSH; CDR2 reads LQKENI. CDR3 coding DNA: TGTGCCAGCTCACCTCTGGGGGCCCGCCAAGGCACTGAAGCTTTCTTT. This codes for CASSPLGARQGTEAFF.

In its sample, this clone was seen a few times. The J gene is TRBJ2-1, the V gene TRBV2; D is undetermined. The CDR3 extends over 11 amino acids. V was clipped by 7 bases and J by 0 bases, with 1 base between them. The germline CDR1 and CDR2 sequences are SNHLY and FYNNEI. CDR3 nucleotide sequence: TGTGCCAGCAACTCCTACAATGAGCAGTTCTTC. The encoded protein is CASNSYNEQFF.

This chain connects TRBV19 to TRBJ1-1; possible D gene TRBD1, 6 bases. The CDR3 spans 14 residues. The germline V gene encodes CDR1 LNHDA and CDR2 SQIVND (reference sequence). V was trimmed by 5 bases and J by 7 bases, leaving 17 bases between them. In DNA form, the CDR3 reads TGTGCCAGTAGTGCTCTGGGGGGGGCGGGTGAAGCTTTCTTT. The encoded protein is CASSALGGAGEAFF.

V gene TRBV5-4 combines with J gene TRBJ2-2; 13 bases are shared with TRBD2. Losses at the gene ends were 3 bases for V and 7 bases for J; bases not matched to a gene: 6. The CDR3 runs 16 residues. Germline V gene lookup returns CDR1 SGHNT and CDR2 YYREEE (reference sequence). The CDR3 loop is CASSSLAGGLFGELFF. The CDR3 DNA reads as TGTGCCAGCAGCTCACTAGCGGGGGGGCTCTTCGGGGAGCTGTTTTTT.

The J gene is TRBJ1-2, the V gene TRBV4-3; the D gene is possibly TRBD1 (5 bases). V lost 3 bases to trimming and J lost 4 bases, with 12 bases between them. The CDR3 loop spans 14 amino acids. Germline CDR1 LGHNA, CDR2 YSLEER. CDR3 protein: CASSQGDGGYGYTF. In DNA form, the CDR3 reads TGCGCCAGCAGCCAGGGGGACGGGGGCTATGGCTACACCTTC.

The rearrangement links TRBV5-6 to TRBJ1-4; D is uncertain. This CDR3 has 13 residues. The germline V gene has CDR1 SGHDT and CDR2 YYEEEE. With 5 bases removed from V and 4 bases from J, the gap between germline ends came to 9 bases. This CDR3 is CASSLTDNEKLFF. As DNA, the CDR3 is TGTGCCAGCAGTCTGACGGATAATGAAAAACTGTTTTTT.

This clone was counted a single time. CDR3 in amino acids: CATSAGHYEQYF. CDR3 coding DNA: TGTGCCACGTCAGCAGGCCACTACGAGCAGTACTTC. The chain is built from TRBV19 and TRBJ2-7; D is unclear. V was pared by 10 bases and J by 3 bases, with 13 bases between. The CDR3 contains 12 residues. The germline gives CDR1 LNHDA, CDR2 SQIVND (reference sequence).

Here the CDR3 reads CASSQVAGGLEEQYF. In DNA, the CDR3 is TGTGCCAGCAGCCAAGTAGCGGGGGGGCTGGAGGAGCAGTACTTC. The chain links TRBV14 to TRBJ2-7; 11 bases fit TRBD2. Losses at the gene ends were 1 base for V and 7 bases for J; bases not matched to a gene: 6. The CDR3 runs 15 residues. Germline V CDR1 and CDR2: SGHDN, FVKESK.

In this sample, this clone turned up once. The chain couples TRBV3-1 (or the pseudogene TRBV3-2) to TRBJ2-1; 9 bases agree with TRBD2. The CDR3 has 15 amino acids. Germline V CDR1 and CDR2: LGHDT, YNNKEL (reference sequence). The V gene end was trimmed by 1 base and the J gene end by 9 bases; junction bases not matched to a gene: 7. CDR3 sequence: CASSQASGGRGEQFF. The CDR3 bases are TGTGCCAGCAGCCAAGCAAGCGGGGGGAGGGGTGAGCAGTTCTTC.

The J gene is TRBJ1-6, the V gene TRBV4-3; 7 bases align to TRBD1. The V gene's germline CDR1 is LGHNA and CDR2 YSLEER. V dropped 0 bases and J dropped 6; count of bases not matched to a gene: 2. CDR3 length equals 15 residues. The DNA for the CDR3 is TGCGCCAGCAGCCAAGACAGGGACAGTAATTCACCCCTCCACTTT. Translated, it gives CASSQDRDSNSPLHF.

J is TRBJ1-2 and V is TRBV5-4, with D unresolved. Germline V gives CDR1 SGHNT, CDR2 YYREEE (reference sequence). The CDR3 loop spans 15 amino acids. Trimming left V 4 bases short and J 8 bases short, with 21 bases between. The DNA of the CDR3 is TGTGCCAGCAGCCCCAGTTTGGTGGAGGACCGAGGCTACACCTTC. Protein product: CASSPSLVEDRGYTF.

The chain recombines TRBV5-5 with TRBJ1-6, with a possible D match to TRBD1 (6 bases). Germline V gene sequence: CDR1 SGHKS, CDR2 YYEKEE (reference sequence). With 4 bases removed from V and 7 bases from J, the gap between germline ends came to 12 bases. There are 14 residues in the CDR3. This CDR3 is CASSQDRLNSPLHF. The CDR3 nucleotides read TGTGCCAGCAGCCAGGACAGACTGAATTCACCCCTCCACTTT.

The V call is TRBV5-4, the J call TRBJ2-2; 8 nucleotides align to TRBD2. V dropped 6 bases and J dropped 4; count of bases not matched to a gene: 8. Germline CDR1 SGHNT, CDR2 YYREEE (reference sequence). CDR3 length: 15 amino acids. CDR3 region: CASIPGGASTGELFF. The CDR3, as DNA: TGTGCCAGCATCCCGGGGGGGGCAAGCACCGGGGAGCTGTTTTTT.

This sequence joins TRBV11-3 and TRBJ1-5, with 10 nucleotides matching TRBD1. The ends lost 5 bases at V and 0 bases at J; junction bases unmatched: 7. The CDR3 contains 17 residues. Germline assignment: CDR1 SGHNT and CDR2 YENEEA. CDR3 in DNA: TGTGCCAGCAGCCTCCGGGACAGGGGATATAGCAATCAGCCCCAGCATTTT. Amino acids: CASSLRDRGYSNQPQHF.

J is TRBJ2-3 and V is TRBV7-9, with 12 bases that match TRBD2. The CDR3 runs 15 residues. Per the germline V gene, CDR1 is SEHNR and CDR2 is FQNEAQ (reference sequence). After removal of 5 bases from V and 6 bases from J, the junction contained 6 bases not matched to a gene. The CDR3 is CASSRTSGVPDTQYF. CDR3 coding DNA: TGTGCCAGCAGCCGGACTAGCGGGGTTCCCGATACGCAGTATTTT.

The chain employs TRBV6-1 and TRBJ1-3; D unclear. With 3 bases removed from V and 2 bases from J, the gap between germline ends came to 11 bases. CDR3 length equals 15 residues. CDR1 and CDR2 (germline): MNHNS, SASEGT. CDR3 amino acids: CASSESGVPGNTIYF. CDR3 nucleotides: TGTGCCAGCAGTGAGAGCGGGGTGCCTGGAAACACCATATATTTT.

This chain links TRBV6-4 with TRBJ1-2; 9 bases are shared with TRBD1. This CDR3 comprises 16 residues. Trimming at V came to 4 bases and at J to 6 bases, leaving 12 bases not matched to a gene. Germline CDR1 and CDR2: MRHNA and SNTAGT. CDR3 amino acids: CASSGLGQGGAHGYTF. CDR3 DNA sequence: TGTGCCAGCAGTGGCCTGGGACAGGGAGGGGCGCATGGCTACACCTTC.

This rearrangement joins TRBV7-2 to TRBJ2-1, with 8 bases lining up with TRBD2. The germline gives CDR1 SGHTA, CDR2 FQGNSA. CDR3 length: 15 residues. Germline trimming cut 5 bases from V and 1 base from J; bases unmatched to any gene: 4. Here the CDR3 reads CASSLQRGSYNEQFF. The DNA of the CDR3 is TGTGCCAGCAGCCTACAGCGGGGGTCCTACAATGAGCAGTTCTTC.